This passage covers 8 T cell receptor beta chains from one sample sequenced in a study of cytomegalovirus exposure and HLA in healthy donors. The PCR employed 60 Vbeta primers together with 13 Jbeta primers. The repertoire was sequenced with immunoSEQ multiplex PCR; TCRdb's copy has only in-frame clones and lacks some. The profile shows some 160,000 clones, roughly 80% of them singletons. The source material was PBMCs. The receptors were sampled from a woman between 25 and 40 years old in good health and CMV-seronegative.

The chain uses TRBV18 and TRBJ2-7; 9 bases match TRBD1. CDR1 is KGHSH, CDR2 LQKENI, per germline. The trim removed 6 bases at V and 0 bases at J, leaving 6 bases unmatched. The CDR3 length is 15 residues. DNA for the CDR3: TGTGCCAGCTCCCCGGGACAGGGAATCTCCTACGAGCAGTACTTC. Protein sequence: CASSPGQGISYEQYF. The variable domain in full, completed from reference TRBV18 and TRBJ2-7, reads NAGVMQNPRHLVRRRGQEARLRCSPMKGHSHVYWYRQLPEEGLKFMVYLQKENIIDESGMPKERFSAEFPKEGPSILRIQQVVRGDSAAYFCASSPGQGISYEQYFGPGTRLTVT.

The gene calls are TRBV2 and TRBJ2-5; maybe TRBD2 (6 bases). The germline V gene encodes CDR1 SNHLY and CDR2 FYNNEI. This CDR3 has 15 residues. The ends were cut back, 7 bases at V and 4 bases at J, with 19 bases in the middle. CDR3 sequence reads: CASTEGRGRGETQYF. CDR3 nucleotides: TGTGCCAGCACCGAAGGGCGGGGTCGGGGAGAGACCCAGTACTTC.

The chain carries TRBV6-1 and TRBJ1-6; a possible D gene is TRBD1 (5 bases). The V gene lost 5 bases and the J gene lost 7 bases, with 12 bases spanning the gap. Germline lookup yields CDR1 MNHNS and CDR2 SASEGT. CDR3 length: 14 amino acids. CDR3 DNA: TGTGCCAGCAGTCCCCGGGGGTCGAATTCACCCCTCCACTTT. Protein: CASSPRGSNSPLHF.

The genes are TRBV19 and TRBJ1-2, with D possibly TRBD1 on 5 matching bases. The V end was cut by 7 bases, the J end by 11 bases, with 20 bases between. The germline V gene encodes CDR1 LNHDA and CDR2 SQIVND (reference sequence). This CDR3 has 13 residues. CDR3 sequence reads: CASTMVGAWGYTF. The CDR3 bases are TGTGCCAGTACCATGGTAGGGGCCTGGGGTTACACCTTC.

This clone was picked up a small number of times. The chain combines TRBV2 with TRBJ2-5; 10 bases align to TRBD2. Germline V CDR1 and CDR2: SNHLY, FYNNEI. Germline trimming cut 4 bases from V and 4 bases from J; bases unmatched to any gene: 9. The CDR3 has 16 amino acids. CDR3 DNA sequence: TGTGCCAGCAGTGTCCGATTAGCGGGGGGAAGAGAGACCCAGTACTTC. Translating it yields CASSVRLAGGRETQYF. The full variable domain, in which reference TRBV2 and TRBJ2-5 provide the parts outside the CDR3, is EPEVTQTPSHQVTQMGQEVILRCVPISNHLYFYWYRQILGQKVEFLVSFYNNEISEKSEIFDDQFSVERPDGSNFTLKIRSTKLEDSAMYFCASSVRLAGGRETQYFGPGTRLLVL.

The chain joins TRBV2 to TRBJ1-1; possible D gene TRBD1, 6 bases. Between the trimmed V and J ends, which lost 4 bases and 4 bases, there was a span of 13 bases. This CDR3 region has 14 residues. CDR1 and CDR2 (germline): SNHLY, FYNNEI. The CDR3 DNA reads as TGTGCCAGCAGTGTAGGTCAGGGGATCACTGAAGCTTTCTTT. The encoded protein is CASSVGQGITEAFF. Looking up the rest from reference TRBV2 and TRBJ1-1 gives the full variable domain: EPEVTQTPSHQVTQMGQEVILRCVPISNHLYFYWYRQILGQKVEFLVSFYNNEISEKSEIFDDQFSVERPDGSNFTLKIRSTKLEDSAMYFCASSVGQGITEAFFGQGTRLTVV.

The rearrangement joins TRBV7-8 to TRBJ1-2; D uncertain. V was clipped by 3 bases and J by 4 bases, with 15 bases between them. Germline assignment: CDR1 SGHVS and CDR2 FQNEAQ. This CDR3 spans 15 amino acids. Here the CDR3 reads CASSLSYLTGYGYTF. CDR3 nucleotide sequence: TGTGCCAGCAGCTTGAGTTATTTAACGGGCTATGGCTACACCTTC.

V gene TRBV15 combines with J gene TRBJ2-1, with D possibly matching TRBD1 (6 bases). V lost 4 bases to trimming and J lost 0 bases, with 10 bases between them. Germline V CDR1 and CDR2: LNHNV, YYDKDF (reference sequence). The length of the CDR3 is 15 residues. The CDR3 loop is CATSTGQSSYNEQFF. In DNA, the CDR3 is TGTGCCACCAGCACCGGACAGAGCTCCTACAATGAGCAGTTCTTC.